A single sample gave rise to the 27 T cell receptor beta chains below, sequenced in a study of early T cells in non-severe SARS-CoV-2 infection. Each CDR3 protein is one row after TCRdb ran MiXCR on the 5' RACE reads. The table has tens of thousands of distinct CDR3 sequences, around 5.2% seen once. Sequenced sample: whole blood. The receptors here all came from an adult who was a healthcare worker with PCR-confirmed SARS-CoV-2 infection or an uninfected control (not recorded which).

This clonotype was picked up many times. Here the CDR3 reads CASSLVTGETYEQYF. Here the CDR3 DNA reads TGTGCCAGCAGCTTGGTAACTGGGGAAACCTACGAGCAGTACTTC. The chain is built from TRBV5-6 and TRBJ2-7; D gene uncertain. V was clipped by 0 bases and J by 2 bases, with 12 bases between them. The CDR3 totals 15 residues. Germline V gene lookup returns CDR1 SGHDT and CDR2 YYEEEE.

This clonotype was detected many times. The chain joins TRBV27 to TRBJ2-1; D may match TRBD1 or TRBD2 (5 bases each). The V end lost 5 bases, the J end lost 2 bases, and 13 bases lay between the germline ends. The CDR3 is 15 amino acids. CDR1 is MNHEY and CDR2 is SMNVEV in the germline V gene (reference sequence). The CDR3 region is CASSRDRLTYNEQFF. DNA for the CDR3: TGTGCCAGCAGTCGGGACCGGCTGACCTACAATGAGCAGTTCTTC.

This clonotype was detected many times. The chain uses TRBV2 and TRBJ1-1; maybe TRBD1 (5 bases). The germline V gene encodes CDR1 SNHLY and CDR2 FYNNEI. V lost 7 bases to trimming and J lost 5 bases, with 14 bases between them. The CDR3 contains 13 residues. Here the CDR3 DNA reads TGTGCCAGCAAAGGGGTTCGGGATACTGAAGCTTTCTTT. Protein product: CASKGVRDTEAFF.

This clonotype was seen many times. This rearrangement joins TRBV6-5 to TRBJ1-2; weak D call: TRBD1 (5 bases). Germline CDR1 reads MNHEY; CDR2 reads SVGAGI. Trimming shortened V by 6 bases and J by 2 bases, and 10 bases separated the two germline ends. This CDR3 region has 13 residues. CDR3 region: CASSPTVNYGYTF. The CDR3 DNA is TGTGCCAGCAGCCCGACAGTAAACTATGGCTACACCTTC.

This clonotype was counted at least ten times. The rearrangement links TRBV4-1 to TRBJ2-7; D remains ambiguous. The germline gives CDR1 MGHRA, CDR2 YSYEKL. Trimming shortened V by 3 bases and J by 2 bases, and 8 bases separated the two germline ends. The CDR3 has 13 residues. Written as DNA, the CDR3 is TGCGCCAGCAGCCACGATCAGGCCTACGAGCAGTACTTC. Its protein product is CASSHDQAYEQYF.

This clonotype was seen repeatedly, ten times or more. As DNA, the CDR3 is TGTGCCAGCAGTTCGACCAAAAACATTCAGTACTTC. It specifies CASSSTKNIQYF. V and J are TRBV27 and TRBJ2-4; D unclear. CDR3 length: 12 residues. CDR1 and CDR2 (germline): MNHEY, SMNVEV (reference sequence). V was pared by 4 bases and J by 2 bases, with 3 bases between.

In its sample, this clonotype was seen many times. The chain joins TRBV4-3 to TRBJ2-1; 10 nucleotides line up with TRBD2. The CDR3 length is 17 residues. J lost 6 bases, V lost 4 bases, and 12 bases had no gene match. Germline CDR1 and CDR2: LGHNA and YSLEER. CDR3 coding DNA: TGCGCCAGCAGCCCCGACAGAGCGGGAGGGCTTGGCAATGAGCAGTTCTTC. As protein: CASSPDRAGGLGNEQFF.

This clonotype was seen a handful of times. The rearrangement uses TRBV9 and TRBJ2-1; the D gene could be TRBD1 or TRBD2 (5 bases each). Germline assignment: CDR1 SGDLS and CDR2 YYNGEE. The CDR3 has 14 amino acids. V was clipped by 3 bases and J by 5 bases, with 12 bases between them. CDR3 protein: CASSASGTNNEQFF. CDR3 nucleotides: TGTGCCAGCAGCGCATCCGGGACCAACAATGAGCAGTTCTTC.

The V call is TRBV18, the J call TRBJ2-1, with 14 positions matching TRBD2. CDR1 KGHSH and CDR2 LQKENI come from the germline V gene. The CDR3 contains 15 residues. J gave up 8 bases and V 2 bases, and 2 bases lay outside the gene matches. This CDR3 reads CASSPGTSGSHEQFF. The CDR3 nucleotides read TGTGCCAGCTCACCAGGGACTAGCGGGAGTCATGAGCAGTTCTTC. Variable domain in full (rest from reference TRBV18 and TRBJ2-1): NAGVMQNPRHLVRRRGQEARLRCSPMKGHSHVYWYRQLPEEGLKFMVYLQKENIIDESGMPKERFSAEFPKEGPSILRIQQVVRGDSAAYFCASSPGTSGSHEQFFGPGTRLTVL.

There are many counts of this clonotype. The V gene is TRBV7-2, the J gene TRBJ2-2, with D hard to call. CDR1 and CDR2 (germline): SGHTA, FQGNSA. V lost 6 bases and J 6 bases, leaving 11 bases between the germline ends. The CDR3 runs 13 residues. The CDR3 loop is CASRVQQAGELFF. For the CDR3, the DNA is TGTGCCAGCAGAGTACAGCAGGCCGGGGAGCTGTTTTTT.

This clonotype is medium-sized (0.01 to 0.1%) within its sample. CDR3 protein: CASSQDTGREQYF. Here the CDR3 DNA reads TGCGCCAGCAGCCAAGATACAGGTCGTGAGCAGTACTTC. The genes are TRBV4-3 and TRBJ2-7; the D gene is possibly TRBD1 (5 bases). Germline lookup yields CDR1 LGHNA and CDR2 YSLEER. V shed 0 bases and J shed 7 bases, with 10 bases lying between them. CDR3 length: 13 residues.

This clonotype appeared a few times. The V call is TRBV19, the J call TRBJ2-2, with unresolved D. The CDR3 length is 13 residues. The V gene lost 7 bases and the J gene lost 4 bases, with 10 bases spanning the gap. CDR1 is LNHDA and CDR2 is SQIVND in the germline V gene (reference sequence). CDR3 bases: TGTGCCAGTACGGAACTCCCCACCGGGGAGCTGTTTTTT. It codes for CASTELPTGELFF.

In its sample, this clonotype was seen many times. The CDR3 region has the DNA TGTGCCAGTAGTAACAGGTGGATTATCTATGGCTACACCTTC. Translation gives CASSNRWIIYGYTF. The chain couples TRBV19 to TRBJ1-2, with D possibly matching TRBD1 (5 bases). Germline CDR1 and CDR2: LNHDA and SQIVND (reference sequence). V was clipped by 4 bases and J by 4 bases, with 13 bases between them. The CDR3 spans 14 residues. Complete variable domain (other parts from reference TRBV19 and TRBJ1-2): DGGITQSPKYLFRKEGQNVTLSCEQNLNHDAMYWYRQDPGQGLRLIYYSQIVNDFQKGDIAEGYSVSREKKESFPLTVTSAQKNPTAFYLCASSNRWIIYGYTFGSGTRLTVV.

At least ten counts were recorded for this clonotype. The chain joins TRBV7-2 to TRBJ2-1; D gene unclear. The CDR3 is made up of 11 amino acids. V lost 5 bases, J lost 9 bases, and 8 bases lay in between. Germline CDR1 is SGHTA and CDR2 is FQGNSA. The CDR3 nucleotides are TGTGCCAGCAGCCGTGGTGTTGAGCAGTTCTTC. Translating it yields CASSRGVEQFF. The whole variable domain, filled in from reference TRBV7-2 and TRBJ2-1, reads GAGVSQSPSNKVTEKGKDVELRCDPISGHTALYWYRQSLGQGLEFLIYFQGNSAPDKSGLPSDRFSAERTGGSVSTLTIQRTQQEDSAVYLCASSRGVEQFFGPGTRLTVL.

V is TRBV5-5 and J is TRBJ2-1, with D possibly being TRBD1 or TRBD2 (5 bases each). CDR3 length equals 14 residues. V lost 2 bases, J lost 11 bases, and 17 bases lay in between. The V gene's germline CDR1 is SGHKS and CDR2 YYEKEE (reference sequence). The CDR3 reads CASSLDSSHGKQFF. The DNA for the CDR3 is TGTGCCAGCAGCTTAGACAGTTCCCACGGGAAGCAGTTCTTC.

At least ten counts were recorded for this clonotype. This rearrangement joins TRBV7-3 to TRBJ2-3; D remains unclear. The germline V and J ends were trimmed by 1 base and 6 bases, with 2 bases remaining between them. The CDR3 sequence is 11 residues long. The germline V gene encodes CDR1 SGHTA and CDR2 FQGTGA. CDR3 nucleotide sequence: TGTGCCAGCAGCTTAATGGATACGCAGTATTTT. Translation gives CASSLMDTQYF.

This clonotype was detected many times. This rearrangement joins TRBV10-3 to TRBJ1-5; D remains unclear. The CDR3 runs to 14 residues. Trimming stripped 3 bases from V and 5 bases from J, with 11 bases between. Germline loops: CDR1 ENHRY, CDR2 SYGVKD. Written as DNA, the CDR3 is TGTGCCATCAGTGAAGCAGGCCAGGATCAGCCCCAGCATTTT. This codes for CAISEAGQDQPQHF.

The genes are TRBV4-3 and TRBJ2-1; D uncertain. Trimming took off 3 bases at V and 5 bases at J, with 8 bases between the two ends. Germline CDR1 is LGHNA and CDR2 is YSLEER. The CDR3 runs 13 residues. The CDR3 region is CASSQSLNNEQFF. For the CDR3, the DNA is TGCGCCAGCAGCCAGAGTCTAAACAATGAGCAGTTCTTC.

Ten or more counts support this clonotype. The V call is TRBV3-1, the J call TRBJ1-1; no reliable D call. V was clipped by 4 bases and J by 0 bases, with 15 bases between them. Germline-derived CDR1 and CDR2 are LGHDT and YNNKEL (reference sequence). This CDR3 comprises 16 residues. The CDR3: CASSLRSGRLNTEAFF. The CDR3 nucleotides read TGTGCCAGCAGCCTCAGGTCGGGCCGACTGAACACTGAAGCTTTCTTT.

In its sample, this clonotype was seen many times. V gene TRBV27 combines with J gene TRBJ1-4; 11 bases are a match to TRBD1. The V gene's germline CDR1 is MNHEY and CDR2 SMNVEV (reference sequence). The length of the CDR3 is 16 residues. V was clipped by 4 bases and J by 6 bases; unmatched bases: 7. CDR3 nucleotide sequence: TGTGCCAGCAGTTCAGGGACAGGGGGTCGAGATGAAAAACTGTTTTTT. Protein: CASSSGTGGRDEKLFF.

This chain links TRBV6-2 or TRBV6-3 with TRBJ2-3; a possible D gene is TRBD1 (5 bases). This CDR3 has 15 residues. V dropped 4 bases and J dropped 0 bases, with 11 bases sitting between them. Germline lookup yields CDR1 MNHEY and CDR2 SVGEGT. The CDR3 protein is CASSSRTRSTDTQYF. The CDR3 DNA reads as TGTGCCAGCAGTTCAAGGACAAGAAGCACAGATACGCAGTATTTT.

This clonotype was observed a few times. V and J are TRBV4-2 and TRBJ1-1; 8 bases are a match to TRBD1. Germline V gene data show CDR1 as LGHNA and CDR2 as YNFKEQ. The CDR3 runs to 16 residues. V lost 0 bases and J lost 0; bases outside the gene matches: 3. CDR3 region: CASSQDVRGLNTEAFF. Written as DNA, the CDR3 is TGTGCCAGCAGCCAAGATGTCAGGGGGCTGAACACTGAAGCTTTCTTT.

This clonotype came up many times. This sequence joins TRBV12-5 and TRBJ2-7; 9 nucleotides agree with TRBD1. V shed 7 bases, J shed 1 base, and the junction held 5 bases outside the gene matches. Germline CDR1 is LGHNT and CDR2 is FRNRAP. This CDR3 region has 14 residues. CDR3 in DNA: TGTGCTAGTGCCCCCGGGACAGGGTCCTACGAGCAGTACGTC. Its translation is CASAPGTGSYEQYV.

The chain recombines TRBV7-6 with TRBJ1-3; D is undetermined. CDR1 and CDR2 from the germline V gene are SGHVS and FNYEAQ. V was trimmed by 2 bases and J by 0 bases, leaving 11 bases between them. This CDR3 comprises 16 residues. CDR3 sequence: CASSLRAGYSGNTIYF. In DNA form, the CDR3 reads TGTGCCAGCAGCTTACGAGCGGGATACTCTGGAAACACCATATATTTT. Based on the CDR3 plus reference TRBV7-6 and TRBJ1-3, the full variable domain is GAGVSQSPRYKVTKRGQDVALRCDPISGHVSLYWYRQALGQGPEFLTYFNYEAQQDKSGLPNDRFSAERPEGSISTLTIQRTEQRDSAMYRCASSLRAGYSGNTIYFGEGSWLTVV.

About this clonotype: A much more abundant neighbour one base away suggests this may be a read error. The chain is built from TRBV3-1 and TRBJ2-5; perhaps TRBD1 as D (6 bases). This CDR3 is 13 amino acids long. In germline, CDR1 is LGHDT, CDR2 YNNKEL (reference sequence). CDR3 loop: CASSQDRGKTKYF. The CDR3 region has the DNA TGTGCCAGCAGCCAAGACAGGGGCAAGACCAAGTACTTC.

This clonotype was recorded at least ten times. The rearrangement joins TRBV12-3 or TRBV12-4 to TRBJ2-7; perhaps D is TRBD1 or TRBD2 (5 bases each). This CDR3 comprises 15 residues. Between the trimmed V and J ends, which lost 3 bases and 1 base, there was a span of 13 bases. The CDR3 region is CASSLLGVRSYEQYV. CDR3 DNA: TGTGCCAGCAGTTTGTTGGGGGTAAGGTCCTACGAGCAGTACGTC.

This clonotype was counted between two and nine times. The genes are TRBV4-3 and TRBJ2-2; D might be TRBD1 or TRBD2, each matching 6 bases. The CDR3 consists of 12 residues. Trimming left V 6 bases short and J 6 bases short, with 8 bases between. From germline, CDR1 is LGHNA and CDR2 YSLEER. The CDR3 is CASRGGAGELFF. The CDR3 nucleotides are TGCGCCAGCAGGGGGGGCGCCGGGGAGCTGTTTTTT.